The entry below gives a single T cell receptor (beta chain) sequence along with its context. CDR1 and CDR2 from the germline V gene are SEHNR and FQNEAQ (reference sequence). V was clipped by 3 bases and J by 4 bases, with 15 bases between them. The CDR3 is 15 amino acids. The table came from immunoSEQ multiplex PCR; TCRdb's copy has only in-frame clones and leaves some out. This table holds about 300,000 clones, under 90% found once. This specimen comes from a study of blood T cell repertoires in COVID-19. This clonotype was sampled from a woman in her 30s with COVID-19, enrolled during active disease. This rearrangement joins TRBV7-9 to TRBJ1-1, with D possibly being TRBD1 (6 bases). The sequenced material came from peripheral blood. The CDR3 is CASSFLAGVTTEAFF. The CDR3 coding sequence is TGTGCCAGCAGCTTTTTGGCAGGGGTAACCACTGAAGCTTTCTTT.